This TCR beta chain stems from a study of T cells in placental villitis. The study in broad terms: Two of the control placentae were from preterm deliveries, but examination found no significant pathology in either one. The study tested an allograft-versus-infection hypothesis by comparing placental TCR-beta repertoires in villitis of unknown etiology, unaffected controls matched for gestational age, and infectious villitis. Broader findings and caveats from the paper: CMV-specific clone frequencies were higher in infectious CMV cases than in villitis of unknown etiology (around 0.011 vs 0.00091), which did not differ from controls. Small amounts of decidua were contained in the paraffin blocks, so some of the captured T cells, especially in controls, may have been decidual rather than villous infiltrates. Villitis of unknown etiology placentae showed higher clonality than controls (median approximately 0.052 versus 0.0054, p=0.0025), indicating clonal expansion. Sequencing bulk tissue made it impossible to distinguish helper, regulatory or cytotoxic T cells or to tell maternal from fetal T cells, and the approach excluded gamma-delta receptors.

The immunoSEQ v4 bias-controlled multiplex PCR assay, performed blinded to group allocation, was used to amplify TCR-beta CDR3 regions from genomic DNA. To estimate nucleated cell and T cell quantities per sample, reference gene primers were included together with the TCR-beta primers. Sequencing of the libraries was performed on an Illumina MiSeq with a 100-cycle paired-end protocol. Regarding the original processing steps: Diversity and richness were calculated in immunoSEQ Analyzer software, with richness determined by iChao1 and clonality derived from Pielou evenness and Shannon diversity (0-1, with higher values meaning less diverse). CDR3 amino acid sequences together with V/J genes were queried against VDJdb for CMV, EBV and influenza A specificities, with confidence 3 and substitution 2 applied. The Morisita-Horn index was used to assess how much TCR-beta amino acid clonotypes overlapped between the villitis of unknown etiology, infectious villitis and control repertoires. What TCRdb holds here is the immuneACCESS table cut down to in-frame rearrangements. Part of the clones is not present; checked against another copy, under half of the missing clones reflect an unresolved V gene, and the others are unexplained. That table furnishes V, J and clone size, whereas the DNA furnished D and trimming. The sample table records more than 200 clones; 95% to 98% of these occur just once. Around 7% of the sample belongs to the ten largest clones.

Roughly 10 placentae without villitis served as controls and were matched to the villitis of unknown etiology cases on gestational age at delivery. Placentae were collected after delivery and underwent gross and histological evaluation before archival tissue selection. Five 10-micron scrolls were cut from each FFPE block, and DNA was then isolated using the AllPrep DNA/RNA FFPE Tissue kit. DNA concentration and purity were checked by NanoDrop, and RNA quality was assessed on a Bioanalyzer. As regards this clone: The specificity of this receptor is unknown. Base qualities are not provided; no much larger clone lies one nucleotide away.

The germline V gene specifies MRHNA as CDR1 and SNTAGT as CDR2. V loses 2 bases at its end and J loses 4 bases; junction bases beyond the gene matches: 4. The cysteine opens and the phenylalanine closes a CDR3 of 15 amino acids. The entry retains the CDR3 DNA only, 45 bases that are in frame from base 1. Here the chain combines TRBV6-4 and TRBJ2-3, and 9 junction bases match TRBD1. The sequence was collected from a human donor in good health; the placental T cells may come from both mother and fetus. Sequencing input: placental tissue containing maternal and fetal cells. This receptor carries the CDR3 CASSDGQGSPDTQYF. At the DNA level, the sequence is TGTGCCAGCAGTGACGGACAGGGGAGTCCAGATACGCAGTATTTT.